This T cell receptor beta chain was profiled in a study of OX40 agonist ivuxolimab in advanced cancers. About the full investigation: The costimulatory receptor OX40 (CD134) was targeted by ivuxolimab, a fully human IgG2 agonistic monoclonal antibody. Intravenous ivuxolimab was administered to patients every 2 weeks at six dose levels: 0.01, 0.1, 0.3, 1.5, 3 and 10 mg/kg. Of the approximately 50 patients in dose escalation, 19 had hepatocellular carcinoma, around 15 had melanoma, 9 had renal cell carcinoma and 9 had head and neck cancer. A male proportion of almost 85% and a mean age of 60 years, ranging from 23 to 79, were recorded for the dose-escalation cohort. Prior anti-PD-1, anti-PD-L1 or anti-CTLA-4 therapy was permitted, and 30% to 50% of dose-escalation patients had received checkpoint inhibitors. Partial responses occurred in three dose-escalation patients, of whom one had hepatocellular carcinoma and two had cutaneous melanoma. Peripheral TCRbeta sequencing aimed to test whether ivuxolimab altered TCR sequence diversity and caused clonal T-cell expansion. The paper describes the monotherapy dose-escalation part (N ≈ 52 patients) of the phase I trial of ivuxolimab. Study-level results and caveats: Antigen specificity was not determined for the clonally expanded peripheral T cells. Low levels of normalized T-cell clonal expansion were also seen in some nonresponding patients. In the 0.1-3.0 mg/kg groups, partial responders had among the lowest normalized peripheral clonal expansion, particularly in CD8+ T cells. On average, CD8+ T cells showed more expanded clones than CD4+ T cells after ivuxolimab. At doses of 0.1 to 3.0 mg/kg, clonal expansion of both CD4+ and CD8+ blood T cells was observed from baseline to week 6.

V drops 4 bases and J drops 6 bases, leaving 16 bases in between. The CDR3, from cysteine to phenylalanine, totals 15 residues. This entry keeps only the CDR3 DNA: 45 bases, framed from base 1. CDR1 SNHLY and CDR2 FYNNEI were looked up in the germline V gene. With regard to this clone: The antigen this receptor binds is unknown. No base-level quality is on record; no much larger clone is a single base apart.

Genomic DNA was extracted from sorted cells for sequencing of the TCRbeta CDR3 region. The immunoSEQ Assay was used for sequencing of TCRbeta CDR3 regions. Entries here come from immuneACCESS through TCRdb and include only in-frame sequences with V and J called. Some clones fail to appear in such tables; in the studies checked, an unresolved V gene covers under half of the shortfall, and the cause of the remainder is unknown. The sample contains about 89,000 clones, 85% to 95% of them found a single time. Together, the top ten hold 0.26% of the sample. Patients with a history of autoimmune disease or receiving systemic immunosuppression were excluded from the trial. Peripheral blood for TCR sequencing was drawn from every dose cohort at baseline, at cycle 4 day 1 and at cycle 7 day 1. The samples were taken from a phase I, first-in-human, multicenter, open-label dose-escalation trial of ivuxolimab. The trial enrolled adults with locally advanced or metastatic head and neck squamous cell, hepatocellular, melanoma or renal cell carcinoma. Before TCR sequencing, CD4+ T cells and CD8+ T cells were sorted from peripheral blood as separate populations.

This receptor was identified in an adult with an advanced solid tumor such as melanoma, head and neck, liver or kidney cancer. The specimen comprised CD4+ or CD8+ T cells sorted from blood, sampled in a trial of the OX40 agonist ivuxolimab. The chain is assembled from TRBV2 and TRBJ1-5; the D gene lacks a confident call. The DNA reads TGTGCCAGCAGTGTGGAAGGGAGGGTTGCTCAGCCCCAGCATTTT. The encoded protein is CASSVEGRVAQPQHF. The entire variable domain, with the stretches around the CDR3 drawn from the reference TRBV2 and TRBJ1-5 proteins, is EPEVTQTPSHQVTQMGQEVILRCVPISNHLYFYWYRQILGQKVEFLVSFYNNEISEKSEIFDDQFSVERPDGSNFTLKIRSTKLEDSAMYFCASSVEGRVAQPQHFGDGTRLSIL.